This T cell receptor beta chain was sequenced for a study of read filtering for tumor transcriptome and immune sequencing. Study summary: Patients were some 16 male and some 13 female, mean age 65.9 years, range about 45 to 85. Per sample, TCR-region reads ranged about 4 to 10.27 million by IR-seq, roughly 75 to 1,400 by RNA-seq. General study points: In IR-seq, single-read clonotypes were roughly 80% of clonotypes but about 3.5% of reads. IR-seq and RNA-seq agreed better without single-read clonotypes.

V lost 5 bases, J lost 6 bases, and 23 bases lay in between. Germline CDR1 and CDR2: DFQATT and SNEGSKA (reference sequence). This CDR3 is built from 15 residues. This clonotype was detected many times. What it recognizes is unknown. Molecular barcoded adaptors covering alpha/delta and beta/gamma chains were used on roughly 400 ng RNA. Each CDR3 protein gets one entry after TCRdb re-called the reads with MiXCR. The table includes over 55,000 distinct CDR3 sequences, about 15% detected once. The sample taken for sequencing was a population of CD138-negative cells sorted from bone marrow. The origin of this receptor is a donor at least 40 years old with multiple myeloma. This chain links TRBV20-1 with TRBJ2-7; D is perhaps TRBD1 (7 bases). As DNA, the CDR3 is TGCAGTGCTCGGAGAGGGGAGACAGGGACTCGCGAGCAGTACTTC. This sequence encodes CSARRGETGTREQYF.